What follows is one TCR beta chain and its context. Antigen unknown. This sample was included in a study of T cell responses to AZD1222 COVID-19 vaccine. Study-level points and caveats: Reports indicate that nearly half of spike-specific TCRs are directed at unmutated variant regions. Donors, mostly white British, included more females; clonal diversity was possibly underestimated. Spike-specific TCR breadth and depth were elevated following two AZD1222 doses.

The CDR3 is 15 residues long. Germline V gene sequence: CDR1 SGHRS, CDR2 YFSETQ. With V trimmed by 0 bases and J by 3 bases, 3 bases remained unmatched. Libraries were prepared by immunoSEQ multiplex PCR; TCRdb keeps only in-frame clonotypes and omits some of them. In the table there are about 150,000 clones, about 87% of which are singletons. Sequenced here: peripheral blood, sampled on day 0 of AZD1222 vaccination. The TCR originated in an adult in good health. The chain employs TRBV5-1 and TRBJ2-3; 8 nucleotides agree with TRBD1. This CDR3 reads CASSLERTGTDTQYF. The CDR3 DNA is TGCGCCAGCAGCTTGGAGCGGACAGGGACAGATACGCAGTATTTT.